This T cell receptor (beta chain) was sequenced during a study of CD8+ T cells in alopecia areata. General study points: Any link of baseline CD8+ expansion to response, resting on one nonresponder, remains uncertain.

The CDR3 runs 12 residues. The V end was cut by 7 bases, the J end by 7 bases, with 11 bases between. Germline V gene data show CDR1 as MNHNS and CDR2 as SASEGT. Of note for this clone: What it recognizes is unknown.

RNA was extracted and reverse transcribed into cDNA as the sequencing template. The method was immunoSEQ multiplex PCR; TCRdb's version includes in-frame clones alone and lacks a portion of them. This sample has about 140,000 clones; 82% occur once, and the top ten carry 20% to 25%. Treatment indicated: oral pan-JAK inhibitor, 5-10 mg twice daily. This specimen consisted of CD8+ T cells sorted from blood, obtained at week 4, from a patient treated with tofacitinib. This sequence originates from a human donor with alopecia areata. V usage is TRBV6-1 and J usage is TRBJ1-5; D is unresolved. The CDR3 sequence is CASTPGGQPQHF. CDR3 DNA: TGTGCCAGCACCCCAGGAGGGCAGCCCCAGCATTTT.